This is a list of T cell receptor beta chains from one sample in a study of blood T cell repertoires in COVID-19. Repertoires were generated with immunoSEQ multiplex PCR, while TCRdb's copy carries only in-frame clones and drops some. The sample shows a few hundred thousand clones, around 90% of them seen only once. The sequenced material came from peripheral blood. Receptors originate from a person under 35 with COVID-19, enrolled during active disease. Both conserved end residues are part of each CDR3. A D gene is named only where the DNA matches it firmly. The size field is filled for only some rows; it gives once, few, many or a size class.

d_gene	j_gene	v_gene	abundance	CDR3nt	CDR3aa
TRBD1	TRBJ1-5	TRBV28	.	TGTGCCAGCAGTACCAGACAGGGCAGGATCTATCAGCCCCAGCATTTT	CASSTRQGRIYQPQHF
TRBD2	TRBJ2-1	TRBV7-8	.	TGTGCCAGCAGCTCCGGGACTAGCGGCCACCTATCCATTAAGGGTGAGCAGTTCTTC	CASSSGTSGHLSIKGEQFF
TRBD2	TRBJ2-1	TRBV4-1	.	TGCGCCAGCAGCTATAGCGGGAGAATAGGGGATGAGCAGTTCTTC	CASSYSGRIGDEQFF
TRBD1	TRBJ1-1	TRBV6-5	.	TGTGCCACCAGGGGGCTGGGGAACACTGAAGCTTTCTTT	CATRGLGNTEAFF
.	TRBJ1-5	TRBV5-1	.	TGCGCCAGCAGCTTGGACAGTTATAGCAATCAGCCCCAGCATTTT	CASSLDSYSNQPQHF
TRBD2	TRBJ2-3	TRBV19	.	TGTGCCAGTAGTATAGCCCCCTTTCTAGCGGGAGGAGGAACAGATACGCAGTATTTT	CASSIAPFLAGGGTDTQYF
TRBD2	TRBJ2-1	TRBV6-5	.	TGTGCCAGCAGTTACTGGGGGGGAACCGAGCAGTTCTTC	CASSYWGGTEQFF
.	TRBJ2-1	TRBV4-3	.	TGCGCCAGCAGCCAAGATTTTCCAGGATGGAATGAGCAGTTCTTC	CASSQDFPGWNEQFF
.	TRBJ2-2	TRBV5-1	.	TGCGCCAGCAGCTTCGCGGGCGACACCGGGGAGCTGTTTTTT	CASSFAGDTGELFF
TRBD2	TRBJ2-5	TRBV7-2	.	TGTGCCAGCAGCTTAGTGGGGGGACTAGCGGTCCAAGAGACCCAGTACTTC	CASSLVGGLAVQETQYF
TRBD1	TRBJ2-7	TRBV5-4	.	TGTGCCAGCAGCTTGTGGGCAGGGGGCTCCTACGAGCAGTACTTC	CASSLWAGGSYEQYF
.	TRBJ1-6	TRBV27	.	TGTGCCAGCAGTTTAGGGGGCGATTCACCCCTCCACTTT	CASSLGGDSPLHF
TRBD2	TRBJ2-3	TRBV9	.	TGTGCCAGCAGCGTAGGGGCGGCGGGAGGGCCTCCGAGCACAGATACGCAGTATTTT	CASSVGAAGGPPSTDTQYF
TRBD1	TRBJ1-1	TRBV7-9	.	TGTGCCAGCAGCTTACCTCAGGGGGATGGCACTGAAGCTTTCTTT	CASSLPQGDGTEAFF
.	TRBJ2-3	TRBV5-1	once	TGCGCCAGCAGCTTGGTTCTTCATTCCGGTACGCAGTATTTT	CASSLVLHSGTQYF
TRBD1	TRBJ1-3	TRBV19	.	TGTGCCAGTAGTCCCCGGGACAGTAGTAATCGAAACACCATATATTTT	CASSPRDSSNRNTIYF
.	TRBJ1-2	TRBV3-1/TRBV3-2	.	TGTGCCAGCAGCCAAGATCCAGGGGACGCTAACTATGGCTACACCTTC	CASSQDPGDANYGYTF
.	TRBJ2-7	TRBV21-1	.	TGTGCCAGCAGCACAGAGGAGATGACAGGGCAGGGTGAGGGCGAGCAGTACTTC	CASSTEEMTGQGEGEQYF
.	TRBJ1-3	TRBV10-3	.	TGTGCCATCAGTGTTCGGGAGGGGTCCTCTGGAAACACCATATATTTT	CAISVREGSSGNTIYF
.	TRBJ2-7	TRBV28	.	TGTGCCAGCAGTTTATCCAGGGTTGGCGAGCAGTACTTC	CASSLSRVGEQYF
.	TRBJ2-1	TRBV7-2	.	TGTGCCAGCAGCTTCGGGACAAATCTGCTCGTTGAGCAGTTCTTC	CASSFGTNLLVEQFF
TRBD1	TRBJ2-1	TRBV15	once	TGTGCCACCAGCAGAGATCGGACAGGGTATGAGCAGTTCTTC	CATSRDRTGYEQFF